The source of this T cell receptor beta chain is a study of blood T cell repertoires in COVID-19. Turning to the study itself: There were acute and convalescent COVID-19 samples, and they came from the United States, Italy and Spain.

The CDR3 length is 11 residues. Germline CDR1 SGHRS, CDR2 YFSETQ. V was pared by 4 bases and J by 10 bases, with 9 bases between. Participants had their cohort set by participant-reported clinical history. In the original processing: Reference gene primer amplification gave estimated nucleated cell counts. TCRdb's copy holds only in-frame clones and misses some; the assay was immunoSEQ multiplex PCR. Clone size and the V and J calls come from that table; the DNA yielded D and trimming. The sample has approximately 270,000 clones, approximately 90% seen once. This clonotype was obtained from a man aged 35-49 years who had been exposed to COVID-19. J is TRBJ2-1 and V is TRBV5-1; D is ambiguous. The sequenced material came from PBMCs or T cells enriched from blood (not recorded which). The chain's CDR3 is CASSSPREQFF. The CDR3 bases are TGCGCCAGCAGCAGTCCCAGGGAGCAGTTCTTC.